The 18 T cell receptor beta chains below all came from one sample that was sequenced in a study of cytomegalovirus exposure and HLA in healthy donors. The PCR was carried out with 60 Vbeta primers and 13 Jbeta primers. Sequencing used immunoSEQ multiplex PCR; TCRdb keeps in-frame clones, though not all of them. Here the sample spans some 90,000 clones, approximately 70% being singletons. The sequenced material came from PBMCs. The receptors derive from a man aged 60 to 75 in good health and CMV-seronegative.

The V and J genes are TRBV28 and TRBJ1-2, with 10 bases aligning to TRBD1. CDR3 length equals 15 residues. From germline, CDR1 is MDHEN and CDR2 SYDVKM. V shed 5 bases, J shed 3 bases, and the junction held 6 bases outside the gene matches. The CDR3 loop is CASSPRDRGYYGYTF. For the CDR3, the DNA is TGTGCCAGCAGTCCCCGGGACAGGGGTTACTATGGCTACACCTTC.

The DNA of the CDR3 is TGCGCCAGCAGCTCTAGCGGAGACCCTTACAATGAGCAGTTCTTC. Protein sequence: CASSSSGDPYNEQFF. This chain links TRBV5-1 with TRBJ2-1; 7 nucleotides agree with TRBD2. The ends lost 3 bases at V and 4 bases at J; junction bases unmatched: 7. Germline V CDR1 and CDR2: SGHRS, YFSETQ. The CDR3 is made up of 15 amino acids.

The chain uses TRBV2 and TRBJ2-3; 7 bases line up with TRBD2. V lost 2 bases, J lost 4 bases, and 3 bases stayed unmatched. The CDR3 totals 14 residues. CDR1 and CDR2 (germline): SNHLY, FYNNEI. In nucleotides, the CDR3 is TGTGCCAGCAGTGAAACCAGCGGGGCAGATACGCAGTATTTT. Residues: CASSETSGADTQYF.

The gene calls are TRBV4-1 and TRBJ2-2, with unresolved D. Germline lookup yields CDR1 MGHRA and CDR2 YSYEKL. Trimming stripped 5 bases from V and 8 bases from J, with 12 bases between. The CDR3 consists of 13 residues. This CDR3 is CASSGRGGGELFF. CDR3 DNA sequence: TGCGCCAGCAGCGGCCGCGGCGGTGGGGAGCTGTTTTTT.

The chain links TRBV5-4 to TRBJ2-4; TRBD1 aligns across 7 bases. The V gene's germline CDR1 is SGHNT and CDR2 YYREEE (reference sequence). The CDR3 length is 15 residues. V gave up 3 bases and J gave up 3 bases; unmatched junction bases: 6. The CDR3 DNA is TGTGCCAGCAGCTACAGGGGTTCGGACAAAAACATTCAGTACTTC. Protein: CASSYRGSDKNIQYF.

This clone was seen a few times. This rearrangement joins TRBV12-5 to TRBJ1-2; D gene ambiguous. The CDR3 is 16 amino acids. The germline V gene encodes CDR1 LGHNT and CDR2 FRNRAP. Trimming pared 2 bases from V and 4 bases from J, leaving 17 bases between. In DNA, the CDR3 is TGTGCTAGTGGTTTGCTTAGGAGGGTAGGAGGCTATGGCTACACCTTC. This translates into CASGLLRRVGGYGYTF.

J is TRBJ2-7 and V is TRBV5-6; D gene uncertain. There are 12 residues in the CDR3. CDR1 is SGHDT and CDR2 is YYEEEE in the germline V gene. V lost 4 bases and J lost 3, with 8 bases in between. The CDR3 coding sequence is TGTGCCAGCAGCCGTGTCCGCTACGAGCAGTACTTC. Its protein is CASSRVRYEQYF. Filled out from reference TRBV5-6 and TRBJ2-7, the complete variable domain reads DAGVTQSPTHLIKTRGQQVTLRCSPKSGHDTVSWYQQALGQGPQFIFQYYEEEERQRGNFPDRFSGHQFPNYSSELNVNALLLGDSALYLCASSRVRYEQYFGPGTRLTVT.

The rearrangement uses TRBV5-4 and TRBJ1-2; TRBD1 agrees at 8 bases. Losses at the gene ends were 0 bases for V and 3 bases for J; bases not matched to a gene: 4. This CDR3 contains 15 residues. In germline, CDR1 is SGHNT, CDR2 YYREEE (reference sequence). Written as DNA, the CDR3 is TGTGCCAGCAGCTTGGGACAGGGGCTGGACTATGGCTACACCTTC. Amino acids: CASSLGQGLDYGYTF.

V and J are TRBV14 and TRBJ1-2; D not resolved. Germline CDR1 reads SGHDN; CDR2 reads FVKESK. The CDR3 is 12 amino acids. V lost 2 bases to trimming and J lost 8 bases, with 9 bases between them. The chain's CDR3 is CASSQHGGGYTF. The DNA for the CDR3 is TGTGCCAGCAGCCAACACGGCGGGGGCTACACCTTC.

This clone was detected only once. The chain uses TRBV2 and TRBJ2-1; no firm D call. The V end was cut by 6 bases, the J end by 0 bases, with 15 bases between. The germline gives CDR1 SNHLY, CDR2 FYNNEI. There are 16 residues in the CDR3. The CDR3 DNA reads as TGTGCCAGCAGCACAGAAATTAACCGCTCCTACAATGAGCAGTTCTTC. Its protein product is CASSTEINRSYNEQFF.

This chain connects TRBV5-6 to TRBJ2-5, with D perhaps matching TRBD2 (5 bases). CDR3 length: 15 amino acids. V was clipped by 5 bases and J by 5 bases, with 19 bases between them. CDR1 and CDR2 (germline): SGHDT, YYEEEE. CDR3 in DNA: TGTGCCAGCAGTTTAGAAGGACTTGCTGGGGAGACCCAGTACTTC. Its protein product is CASSLEGLAGETQYF.

The chain employs TRBV7-8 and TRBJ2-7; the D gene is possibly TRBD1 (6 bases). Trimming stripped 3 bases from V and 2 bases from J, with 11 bases between. Germline V gives CDR1 SGHVS, CDR2 FQNEAQ. This CDR3 has 14 amino acids. The CDR3 nucleotides read TGTGCCAGCAGCTTGACAGGACGGACCTACGAGCAGTACTTC. Amino acid sequence: CASSLTGRTYEQYF.

V is TRBV4-1 and J is TRBJ2-2; D might be TRBD1 (6 bases). Trimming took 1 base from V and 5 from J, leaving 14 bases between them. CDR1 and CDR2 (germline): MGHRA, YSYEKL. The length of the CDR3 is 16 residues. CDR3 coding DNA: TGCGCCAGCAGCCAAGGCACCCTGGGGGCGACCGGGGAGCTGTTTTTT. Its protein is CASSQGTLGATGELFF.

The V gene is TRBV5-4, the J gene TRBJ1-6; D may be TRBD1 (5 bases). V lost 4 bases and J 8 bases, leaving 19 bases between the germline ends. The CDR3 is 16 amino acids. Germline V gene lookup returns CDR1 SGHNT and CDR2 YYREEE (reference sequence). The CDR3 DNA follows: TGTGCCAGCAGCCCCGCGATCGTCGACAGTGATTCACCCCTCCACTTT. It encodes CASSPAIVDSDSPLHF.

This clone showed up just once. Here the CDR3 DNA reads TGTGCCAGCAGCTCGCGGACAGGGTCGGCTGAAGCTTTCTTT. It codes for CASSSRTGSAEAFF. The chain is built from TRBV7-2 and TRBJ1-1; 8 bases are shared with TRBD1. Germline V gene sequence: CDR1 SGHTA, CDR2 FQGNSA. J lost 6 bases, V lost 4 bases, and 7 bases had no gene match. This CDR3 has 14 residues.

The V and J genes are TRBV5-4 and TRBJ2-7; 7 nucleotides match TRBD2. CDR1 and CDR2 (germline): SGHNT, YYREEE (reference sequence). V lost 2 bases and J lost 4; bases outside the gene matches: 6. The CDR3 totals 14 residues. CDR3 nucleotide sequence: TGTGCCAGCAGCTTACGGGGGGTGGAGTACGAGCAGTACTTC. Translating it yields CASSLRGVEYEQYF.

The chain couples TRBV6-1 to TRBJ1-2, with TRBD1 matching 7 bases. CDR3 length: 14 amino acids. Looked up from germline, CDR1 is MNHNS and CDR2 is SASEGT. V shed 5 bases, J shed 5 bases, and the junction held 8 bases outside the gene matches. The CDR3 region is CASSYDRVGYGYTF. The CDR3 coding sequence is TGTGCCAGCAGTTATGACAGGGTCGGGTATGGCTACACCTTC.

The chain employs TRBV4-2 and TRBJ1-1; D is unresolved. The CDR3 extends over 16 amino acids. The germline V gene encodes CDR1 LGHNA and CDR2 YNFKEQ. The germline V and J ends were trimmed by 0 bases and 5 bases, with 16 bases remaining between them. The DNA of the CDR3 is TGTGCCAGCAGCCAAGATCAGCTAGCCCAAGTGACTGAAGCTTTCTTT. Protein: CASSQDQLAQVTEAFF.